This T cell receptor (beta chain) was retrieved from a study of T cell responses to AZD1222 COVID-19 vaccine. Sequenced by immunoSEQ multiplex PCR; TCRdb stores in-frame clones only, minus some. The sample carries under 150,000 clones, roughly nine tenths recorded once. About this clone itself: The target antigen is unknown.

Germline values: CDR1 SNHLY, CDR2 FYNNEI. CDR3 length equals 17 residues. The ends lost 6 bases at V and 1 base at J; junction bases unmatched: 9. Study results and caveats: Mostly white British, mostly female donors; authors suggested clonal diversity may be underestimated.

The starting material was peripheral blood, obtained 28 days after the second AZD1222 dose. This clonotype was sampled from an adult who received the AZD1222 COVID-19 vaccine. The chain joins TRBV2 to TRBJ2-1; 10 bases align to TRBD1. The CDR3 coding sequence is TGTGCCAGCAGACAGCCTACGGGACAGGGGTCCTACAATGAGCAGTTCTTC. It codes for CASRQPTGQGSYNEQFF.